The present TCR beta chain was sequenced within a study of T cell responses to AZD1222 COVID-19 vaccine. Concerning this clone itself: Its specificity is not known.

This CDR3 has 13 amino acids. Deletions cut 3 bases from V and 1 base from J, with 6 bases between. Germline V gene lookup returns CDR1 LNHDA and CDR2 SQIVND (reference sequence). Overall study findings and caveats: Spike as a whole was targeted by vaccine-associated CD4 TCRs, dominant at 160-218 and 743-854. Donors were largely white British and mainly female; clonal diversity was possibly underestimated. Spike-specific TCR breadth and depth went up after people got two AZD1222 doses.

Assay used: immunoSEQ multiplex PCR; TCRdb lists only in-frame clones, some missing. The table shows about 120,000 clones, with 88% occurring only once. Here the sequenced sample was peripheral blood, taken on day 0 of AZD1222 vaccination. The chain has TRBV19 and TRBJ2-5, with D maybe TRBD2 (6 bases). The receptor was isolated from an adult in good health. The CDR3 spells CASSISGQETQYF. In DNA form, the CDR3 reads TGTGCCAGTAGTATTAGCGGCCAAGAGACCCAGTACTTC.